The clone carrying this T cell receptor beta chain occurred a few times. Its antigen is currently unknown. This specimen comes from a study of cytomegalovirus exposure and HLA in healthy donors. PCR was performed using 60 Vbeta and 13 Jbeta primers. Generated by immunoSEQ multiplex PCR, the TCRdb table keeps only in-frame clones and is missing some. There are about 110,000 clones in the sample; just over 70% occur only once, and 0.79% lies in the top ten. The germline gives CDR1 MGHDK, CDR2 SYGVNS. This CDR3 has 15 amino acids. The ends lost 6 bases at V and 2 bases at J; junction bases unmatched: 6. Study results and caveats: V- and J-gene trimming in TCR beta was tied to a missense DCLRE1C variant by an analysis performed later.

The sequence was obtained from a boy between 5 and 17 years old in good health and CMV-seronegative. The chain employs TRBV25-1 and TRBJ2-3, with 9 positions matching TRBD1. The sequencing input was PBMCs. The CDR3: CASRAGQGLTDTQYF. DNA of the CDR3: TGTGCCAGCAGGGCGGGACAGGGCCTCACAGATACGCAGTATTTT.